A single sample is the source of the 27 T cell receptor beta chains below, sequenced in a study of Graves' ophthalmopathy and Graves' hyperthyroidism. Amplification of the TCR beta CDR3 regions used RNA transcripts (as template). HTBI-primed RT-PCR formed the first round, and a multiplex PCR formed the second. TCRdb re-analysed the multiplex PCR reads in MiXCR, keeping a single row per CDR3 protein. This sample carries 500,000 to 800,000 distinct CDR3 sequences, over 40% of them seen once, and the ten largest clones take over 2.5%. The specimen was peripheral blood. Source of these receptors: an adult man with Graves' ophthalmopathy.

This clonotype occurred a few times. The rearrangement uses TRBV5-8 and TRBJ2-7, with TRBD1 as a possible D gene (6 bases). V lost 0 bases and J lost 7, with 17 bases in between. CDR3 length: 15 residues. CDR1 and CDR2 (germline): SGHTS, YDEGEE. CDR3: CASSLDSGVTLEQYF. The CDR3 nucleotides are TGTGCCAGCAGCTTGGATTCAGGGGTCACATTAGAGCAGTACTTC.

A word on this clonotype: The CDR3 ends on some other residue instead of the conserved phenylalanine or tryptophan, so this is likely a read error. The chain links TRBV12-3 or TRBV12-4 to TRBJ1-5; D not certain. Trimming took 3 bases from V and 4 from J, leaving 10 bases between them. The CDR3 is made up of 14 amino acids. As DNA, the CDR3 is TGTGCCAGCAGTTTGAAGCCGTATAATCAGCCCCAGCATGTT. This sequence encodes CASSLKPYNQPQHV.

The CDR3 DNA reads TGCAGCGTCAATACAGGGGTTCAGTCGGACACTGAAGCTTTCTTT. This sequence encodes CSVNTGVQSDTEAFF. This sequence joins TRBV29-1 and TRBJ1-1; 7 nucleotides match TRBD1. V dropped 6 bases and J dropped 3; count of bases not matched to a gene: 13. The CDR3 is 15 amino acids. In germline, CDR1 is SQVTM, CDR2 ANQGSEA.

In its sample, this clonotype was seen once. The chain carries TRBV10-3 and TRBJ2-5; possibly TRBD1 for D (6 bases). Per the germline V gene, CDR1 is ENHRY and CDR2 is SYGVKD. The CDR3 runs 14 residues. The V end was cut by 7 bases, the J end by 3 bases, with 15 bases between. As DNA, the CDR3 is TGTGCCATCATGGGTCGACAGGAGGAAGAGACCCAGTACTTC. Amino acid sequence: CAIMGRQEEETQYF.

Points on this clonotype: A much larger clonotype is one base distant, so this may be a read error. It is likely a read error, because the conserved phenylalanine at the end of the CDR3 is missing. The rearrangement links TRBV20-1 to TRBJ2-5; D possibly uses TRBD1 or TRBD2 (5 bases each). The germline CDR1 and CDR2 sequences are DFQATT and SNEGSKA (reference sequence). V was pared by 5 bases and J by 1 base, with 11 bases between. The CDR3 loop spans 13 amino acids. The CDR3 reads CSALPGPQETQYL. The CDR3, as DNA: TGCAGTGCTCTTCCGGGACCCCAAGAGACCCAGTACCTC.

This chain links TRBV4-3 with TRBJ1-5; D is unclear. V was clipped by 1 base and J by 2 bases, with 9 bases between them. CDR3 length equals 15 residues. Germline-derived CDR1 and CDR2 are LGHNA and YSLEER. The CDR3 is CASSQVFMGNQPQHF. The CDR3 nucleotides are TGCGCCAGCAGCCAAGTGTTTATGGGCAATCAGCCCCAGCATTTT.

V gene TRBV29-1 combines with J gene TRBJ1-3; 9 positions match TRBD1. Germline CDR1 SQVTM, CDR2 ANQGSEA. The junction had 10 bases not matched to a gene; V was cut back by 3 bases and J by 10 bases. The CDR3 extends over 14 amino acids. The CDR3 sequence is CSVEGTGKEETIYF. CDR3 nucleotide sequence: TGCAGCGTTGAGGGGACAGGGAAGGAAGAGACCATATATTTT.

The rearrangement joins TRBV3-1 to TRBJ1-1, with D possibly TRBD1 on 5 matching bases. Germline CDR1 reads LGHDT; CDR2 reads YNNKEL (reference sequence). Between the trimmed V and J ends, which lost 2 bases and 4 bases, there was a span of 17 bases. The CDR3 contains 16 residues. CDR3 in amino acids: CASSQRVGGVGTEAFF. The CDR3 nucleotides read TGTGCCAGCAGCCAAAGGGTCGGGGGGGTTGGCACTGAAGCTTTCTTT.

The chain has TRBV5-1 and TRBJ1-2; 12 bases are a match to TRBD1. CDR1 and CDR2 from the germline V gene are SGHRS and YFSETQ. V lost 3 bases and J lost 0; bases outside the gene matches: 6. CDR3 length: 17 residues. The CDR3 region is CASSWDRGRGANYGYTF. The CDR3 DNA is TGCGCCAGCAGCTGGGACAGGGGGCGTGGGGCTAACTATGGCTACACCTTC.

The sample holds many counts of this clonotype. This chain connects TRBV5-1 to TRBJ1-5; 7 bases are shared with TRBD1. Germline V gene lookup returns CDR1 SGHRS and CDR2 YFSETQ. The junction had 8 bases not matched to a gene; V was cut back by 4 bases and J by 1 base. The CDR3 has 16 amino acids. CDR3 protein: CASSPSRGASNQPQHF. The CDR3 DNA is TGCGCCAGCAGCCCTTCCAGGGGGGCGAGCAATCAGCCCCAGCATTTT.

This clonotype showed up many times. V gene TRBV12-3 or TRBV12-4 combines with J gene TRBJ2-7; D is ambiguous. Deletions cut 2 bases from V and 6 bases from J, with 8 bases between. There are 12 residues in the CDR3. CDR3 sequence: CASSLRFAEQYF. The DNA of the CDR3 is TGTGCCAGCAGTTTACGGTTTGCCGAGCAGTACTTC.

This clonotype showed up many times. J is TRBJ2-5 and V is TRBV12-3 or TRBV12-4; D is unclear. Between the trimmed V and J ends, which lost 6 bases and 4 bases, there was a span of 12 bases. The CDR3 loop spans 13 amino acids. The CDR3 spells CASSSGRRETQYF. The DNA of the CDR3 is TGTGCCAGCAGCTCGGGTAGACGAGAGACCCAGTACTTC.

The V gene is TRBV15, the J gene TRBJ2-5; perhaps D is TRBD1 or TRBD2 (7 bases each). V was cut by 3 bases and J by 2 bases, with 13 bases left in between. The germline V gene encodes CDR1 LNHNV and CDR2 YYDKDF (reference sequence). This CDR3 comprises 15 residues. The CDR3 loop reads CATSSWQGGQETQYF. The CDR3 DNA reads as TGTGCCACCAGCAGCTGGCAGGGGGGGCAAGAGACCCAGTACTTC.

This clonotype has a handful of counts. At one end, the junction sequence differs from germline, possibly due to a read error. This chain links TRBV10-3 with TRBJ2-2; D is ambiguous. The CDR3 runs 14 residues. The germline gives CDR1 ENHRY, CDR2 SYGVKD. The CDR3 spells CASSDSPDSGELFF. CDR3 sequence (DNA): TGTGCCAGCAGTGACTCCCCCGATTCCGGGGAGCTGTTTTTT.

This clonotype was recorded at least ten times. This chain uses TRBV7-9 with TRBJ2-7; TRBD1 agrees at 9 bases. V shed 5 bases, J shed 5 bases, and the junction held 13 bases outside the gene matches. Germline V gene sequence: CDR1 SEHNR, CDR2 FQNEAQ (reference sequence). This CDR3 has 16 amino acids. CDR3 coding DNA: TGTGCCAGCAGCGCAGCGACAGGGGGTAGGTTCCACGAGCAGTACTTC. Translation gives CASSAATGGRFHEQYF.

This chain uses TRBV7-2 with TRBJ1-6; D unclear. The CDR3 consists of 14 residues. With 4 bases removed from V and 11 bases from J, the gap between germline ends came to 15 bases. The V gene's germline CDR1 is SGHTA and CDR2 FQGNSA. CDR3 bases: TGTGCCAGCAGCTCCCATCCAGGACGGACACCCCTCCACTTT. It is translated as CASSSHPGRTPLHF.

V is TRBV7-8 and J is TRBJ2-5; 9 bases line up with TRBD1. CDR1 is SGHVS and CDR2 is FQNEAQ in the germline V gene. This CDR3 is 14 amino acids long. Germline trimming cut 7 bases from V and 3 bases from J; bases unmatched to any gene: 6. The DNA for the CDR3 is TGTGCCAGCACCCCGGGACAGGGAGAAGAGACCCAGTACTTC. Residues: CASTPGQGEETQYF.

This clonotype was recorded once. A read error is possible here, since a much larger clone lies one base away. Since no conserved phenylalanine or tryptophan closes the CDR3, a read error is the likely cause. This chain joins TRBV10-3 and TRBJ2-7; 11 bases are shared with TRBD1. CDR3 length: 13 residues. Per germline, CDR1 ENHRY and CDR2 SYGVKD. This CDR3 is CASSRTGGDEQYS. CDR3 DNA sequence: TGTGCCAGCAGTCGGACAGGGGGCGACGAGCAGTACTCC.

Many counts were recorded for this clonotype. The chain employs TRBV2 and TRBJ1-2, with a weak D call TRBD1 (5 bases). Germline CDR1 and CDR2: SNHLY and FYNNEI. The CDR3 runs 13 residues. Trimming cost V 5 bases and J 8 bases, with 15 bases left between them. CDR3 bases: TGTGCCAGCAGTCCCCAGGGATCCGGCGGCTACACCTTC. Amino acid sequence: CASSPQGSGGYTF.

This chain uses TRBV25-1 with TRBJ2-5; 9 bases are a match to TRBD1. The junction had 6 bases not matched to a gene; V was cut back by 6 bases and J by 1 base. CDR1 and CDR2 (germline): MGHDK, SYGVNS. The CDR3 totals 15 residues. The CDR3 protein is CASSASTGGQETQYF. The CDR3 region has the DNA TGTGCCAGCAGCGCCTCGACAGGGGGCCAAGAGACCCAGTACTTC.

This clonotype was seen ten or more times. No DNA is shown, since the ends of the CDR3 on it are uncertain; the CDR3 is the one TCRdb lists. The CDR3 is CASSSSGPQGSGANVLTF. The J gene is TRBJ2-6, the V gene TRBV7-9; TRBD1, the table's D call, lacks a check against the DNA. Germline CDR1 SEHNR, CDR2 FQNEAQ (reference sequence). Inclusive of both ends, the CDR3 amounts to 18 amino acids.

This clonotype was picked up many times. The rearrangement links TRBV5-1 to TRBJ2-7, with TRBD2 matching 9 bases. This CDR3 has 14 residues. J gave up 4 bases and V 2 bases, and 4 bases lay outside the gene matches. Germline V lookup: CDR1 SGHRS, CDR2 YFSETQ. CDR3 bases: TGCGCCAGCAGCTTCGCGGGGGGGGCTTACGAGCAGTACTTC. Translating it yields CASSFAGGAYEQYF.

This clonotype was recorded once. A much more abundant neighbour one base away suggests this may be a read error. This sequence joins TRBV20-1 and TRBJ1-5; D not resolved. Trimming cost V 2 bases and J 0 bases, with 8 bases left between them. The CDR3 covers 14 residues. Germline CDR1 and CDR2: DFQATT and SNEGSKA (reference sequence). The CDR3 nucleotides are TGCAGTGCTAGAAGAAGGTATAGCAATCAGCCCCAGCATTTT. It encodes CSARRRYSNQPQHF.

In its sample, this clonotype was seen a few times. The CDR3 nucleotides are TGTGCCAGTAGTATCCGAAGGGACAGTACCTACGAGCAGTACTTC. Its translation: CASSIRRDSTYEQYF. This chain links TRBV19 with TRBJ2-7; 7 bases line up with TRBD1. The CDR3 is 15 residues long. Looked up from germline, CDR1 is LNHDA and CDR2 is SQIVND (reference sequence). The junction had 7 bases not matched to a gene; V was cut back by 3 bases and J by 2 bases.

The chain carries TRBV11-2 and TRBJ1-6; a weak D match, TRBD1 (5 bases). CDR1 and CDR2 (germline): SGHAT, FQNNGV. CDR3 length equals 14 residues. Trimming took off 5 bases at V and 10 bases at J, with 15 bases between the two ends. DNA of the CDR3: TGTGCCAGCAGCCAAGAGCCAGGGAGGTCACCCCTCCACTTT. The encoded protein is CASSQEPGRSPLHF.

V and J are TRBV20-1 and TRBJ2-4, with 8 bases aligning to TRBD1. CDR1 DFQATT and CDR2 SNEGSKA come from the germline V gene (reference sequence). V lost 5 bases, J lost 6 bases, and 6 bases stayed unmatched. This CDR3 spans 13 amino acids. The CDR3 is CSAPSGQGNIQYF. The CDR3 DNA is TGCAGTGCTCCTTCCGGACAGGGAAACATTCAGTACTTC.

The rearrangement joins TRBV10-3 to TRBJ1-1, with TRBD1 as a possible D gene (5 bases). CDR3 length: 14 residues. The germline V and J ends were trimmed by 3 bases and 6 bases, with 14 bases remaining between them. CDR1 and CDR2 from the germline V gene are ENHRY and SYGVKD. The CDR3 DNA follows: TGTGCCATCAGTGAACGGCAGGGATCATCTGAAGCTTTCTTT. Its translation: CAISERQGSSEAFF.